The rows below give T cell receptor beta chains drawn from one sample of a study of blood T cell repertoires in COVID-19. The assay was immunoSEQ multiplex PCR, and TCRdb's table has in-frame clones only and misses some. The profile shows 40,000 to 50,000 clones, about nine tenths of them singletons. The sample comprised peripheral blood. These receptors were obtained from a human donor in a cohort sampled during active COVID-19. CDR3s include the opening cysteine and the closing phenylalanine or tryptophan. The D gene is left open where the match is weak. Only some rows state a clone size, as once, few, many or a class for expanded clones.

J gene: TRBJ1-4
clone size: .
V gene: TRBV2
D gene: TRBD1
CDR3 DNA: TGTGCCAGCAGTACGACGGGACAGCTTAATGAAAAACTGTTTTTT
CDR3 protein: CASSTTGQLNEKLFF

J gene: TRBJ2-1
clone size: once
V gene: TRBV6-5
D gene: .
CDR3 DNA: TGTGCCAGCAGTTCCCTCGCGGGCAATGAGCAGTTCTTC
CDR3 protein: CASSSLAGNEQFF

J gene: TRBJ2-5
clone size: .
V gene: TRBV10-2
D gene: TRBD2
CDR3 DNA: TGCGCCAGTGACGCTAGCGGGGGGGCCGGGGAGACCCAGTACTTC
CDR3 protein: CASDASGGAGETQYF

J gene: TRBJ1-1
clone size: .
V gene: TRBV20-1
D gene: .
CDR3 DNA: TGCAGTGCTGGTACGGGGGCTTTCTTT
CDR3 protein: CSAGTGAFF

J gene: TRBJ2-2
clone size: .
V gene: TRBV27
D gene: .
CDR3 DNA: TGTGCCAGCAGTTTAGTTATCAACACCGGGGAGCTGTTTTTT
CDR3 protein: CASSLVINTGELFF

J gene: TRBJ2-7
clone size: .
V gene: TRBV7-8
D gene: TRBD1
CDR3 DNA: TGTGCCAGCAGCTTAAACAGGGGCGGCTACGAGCAGTACTTC
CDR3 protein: CASSLNRGGYEQYF

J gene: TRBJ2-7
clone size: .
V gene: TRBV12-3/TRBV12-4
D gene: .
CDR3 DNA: TGTGCCAGCAGTTATGGACATTACGAGCAGTACTTC
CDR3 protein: CASSYGHYEQYF

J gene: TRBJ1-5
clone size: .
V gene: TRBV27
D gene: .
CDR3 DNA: TGTGCCAGCAGTTTATCGGGCGGGGGAAATCAGCCCCAGCATTTT
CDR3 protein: CASSLSGGGNQPQHF

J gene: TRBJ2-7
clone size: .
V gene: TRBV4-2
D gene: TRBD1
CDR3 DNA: TGTGCCAGCAGCCCGGACAGGCGCTCCTACGAGCAGTACTTC
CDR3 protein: CASSPDRRSYEQYF

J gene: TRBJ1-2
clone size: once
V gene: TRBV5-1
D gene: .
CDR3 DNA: TGCGCCAGCAGCACCTCAGTTAACTATGGCTACACCTTC
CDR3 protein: CASSTSVNYGYTF

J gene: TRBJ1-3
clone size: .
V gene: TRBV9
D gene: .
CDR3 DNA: TGTGCCAGCAGCCCCGGTTTACAGGGACCTACCATATATTTT
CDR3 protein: CASSPGLQGPTIYF

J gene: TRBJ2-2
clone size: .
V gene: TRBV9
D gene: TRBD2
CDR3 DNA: TGTGCCAGCAGCGTAACGAGCGGGAGGAACACCGGGGAGCTGTTTTTT
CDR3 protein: CASSVTSGRNTGELFF

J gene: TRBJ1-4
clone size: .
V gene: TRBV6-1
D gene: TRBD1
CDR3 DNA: TGTGCCAGCAGTGAGAAGACAGGGCCACGGGAAAAACTGTTTTTT
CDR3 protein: CASSEKTGPREKLFF

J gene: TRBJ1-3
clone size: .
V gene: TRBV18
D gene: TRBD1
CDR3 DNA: TGTGCCAGCTCACCCTCGGGGACAGTGTCCGGAAACACCATATATTTT
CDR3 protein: CASSPSGTVSGNTIYF

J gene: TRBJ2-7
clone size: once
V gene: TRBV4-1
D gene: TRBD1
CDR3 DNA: TGCGCCAGCAGCCAAGAACAGGGGGTCGAGCAGTACTTC
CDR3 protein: CASSQEQGVEQYF

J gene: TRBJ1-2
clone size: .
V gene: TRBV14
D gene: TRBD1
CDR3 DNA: TGTGCCTCCGCGGGGACAGGACTTTACTATGGCTACACCTTC
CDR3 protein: CASAGTGLYYGYTF

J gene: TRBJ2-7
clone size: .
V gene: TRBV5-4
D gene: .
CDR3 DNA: TGTGCCAGCAGCCCTGGGGGGGCCCCCTACGAGCAGTACTTC
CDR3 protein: CASSPGGAPYEQYF

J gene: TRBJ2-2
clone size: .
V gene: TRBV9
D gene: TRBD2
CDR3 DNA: TGTGCCAGCACCCTGGGGCCGGGAGGCACCGGGGAGCTGTTTTTT
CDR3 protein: CASTLGPGGTGELFF

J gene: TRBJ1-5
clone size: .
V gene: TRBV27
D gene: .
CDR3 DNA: TGTGCCAGCAGTGGACCAGGGGCAGGGAGCAATCAGCCCCAGCATTTT
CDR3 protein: CASSGPGAGSNQPQHF

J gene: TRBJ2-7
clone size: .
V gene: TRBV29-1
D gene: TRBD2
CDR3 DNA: TGCAGCGTGCCGGGCGGGAGGGTGTACGAGCAGTACTTC
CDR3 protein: CSVPGGRVYEQYF

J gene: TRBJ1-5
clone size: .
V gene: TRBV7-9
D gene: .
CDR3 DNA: TGTGCCAGCAGCTCCATTTGGGAGGACAATCAGCCCCAGCATTTT
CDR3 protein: CASSSIWEDNQPQHF

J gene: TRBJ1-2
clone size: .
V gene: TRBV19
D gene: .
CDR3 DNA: TGTGCCAGTAGTACGACAGTCAACTATGGCTACACCTTC
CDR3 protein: CASSTTVNYGYTF

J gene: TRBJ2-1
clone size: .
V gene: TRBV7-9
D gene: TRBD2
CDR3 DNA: TGTGCCAGCAGCTTTGGGCGGGAGGGCCGCTACAATGAGCAGTTCTTC
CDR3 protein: CASSFGREGRYNEQFF

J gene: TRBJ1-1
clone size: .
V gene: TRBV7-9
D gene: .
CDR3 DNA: TGTGCCAGCAGCTTAGGGTCTATTGCGGCTTTCTTT
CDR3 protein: CASSLGSIAAFF